Following are 27 T cell receptor beta chains from one sample sequenced in a study of blood T cell repertoires in COVID-19. Sequencing was performed with immunoSEQ multiplex PCR; in TCRdb, only in-frame clones are kept and a portion is missing. There are about 260,000 clones in the sample; roughly 87% occur only once, and around 0.67% lies in the top ten. The sample was peripheral blood. The receptor set was obtained from a human donor in a cohort sampled during active COVID-19.

V gene TRBV6-4 combines with J gene TRBJ2-2, with D unclear. CDR3 size: 13 residues. V was shortened by 3 bases and J by 4 bases, with 6 bases between the two germline ends. Germline V gives CDR1 MRHNA, CDR2 SNTAGT. The DNA for the CDR3 is TGTGCCAGCAGTGAGTCGAGCACCGGGGAGCTGTTTTTT. This translates into CASSESSTGELFF.

The chain recombines TRBV5-6 with TRBJ1-1, with D unclear. This CDR3 contains 14 residues. CDR1 and CDR2 (germline): SGHDT, YYEEEE. V was cut by 0 bases and J by 2 bases, with 8 bases left in between. The CDR3, as DNA: TGTGCCAGCAGCTTGGGACACCCTAACACTGAAGCTTTCTTT. Residues: CASSLGHPNTEAFF. Based on the CDR3 plus reference TRBV5-6 and TRBJ1-1, the full variable domain is DAGVTQSPTHLIKTRGQQVTLRCSPKSGHDTVSWYQQALGQGPQFIFQYYEEEERQRGNFPDRFSGHQFPNYSSELNVNALLLGDSALYLCASSLGHPNTEAFFGQGTRLTVV.

V and J are TRBV5-1 and TRBJ1-5; D is unclear. V was trimmed by 0 bases and J by 4 bases, leaving 8 bases between them. The germline V gene has CDR1 SGHRS and CDR2 YFSETQ. The CDR3 totals 14 residues. CDR3 in DNA: TGCGCCAGCAGCTTGGCCGGTTTTAATCAGCCCCAGCATTTT. Its protein is CASSLAGFNQPQHF.

This rearrangement joins TRBV2 to TRBJ2-7, with 10 bases that match TRBD1. Germline CDR1 reads SNHLY; CDR2 reads FYNNEI. This CDR3 comprises 15 residues. Unmatched junction bases numbered 7, after V lost 7 bases and J lost 1 base. The CDR3 coding sequence is TGTGCCAGCAAAGGCACGGGACAGGGGTCCTACGAGCAGTACTTC. Translating gives CASKGTGQGSYEQYF. Variable domain in full (rest from reference TRBV2 and TRBJ2-7): EPEVTQTPSHQVTQMGQEVILRCVPISNHLYFYWYRQILGQKVEFLVSFYNNEISEKSEIFDDQFSVERPDGSNFTLKIRSTKLEDSAMYFCASKGTGQGSYEQYFGPGTRLTVT.

This clone has more than one count but fewer than ten. The V gene is TRBV28, the J gene TRBJ1-6; D remains ambiguous. Germline V gene data show CDR1 as MDHEN and CDR2 as SYDVKM. The CDR3 spans 13 residues. V lost 7 bases and J lost 10, with 14 bases in between. The CDR3 DNA sequence: TGTGCCAGCACGCGGCCGGGGTACTCACCCCTCCACTTT. As protein: CASTRPGYSPLHF.

This clone was seen once. The V call is TRBV7-2, the J call TRBJ2-1; D gene uncertain. CDR3 length: 15 residues. Trimming took 2 bases from V and 4 from J, leaving 12 bases between them. From germline, CDR1 is SGHTA and CDR2 FQGNSA. CDR3 amino acids: CASSLLTRRYNEQFF. The CDR3 nucleotides read TGTGCCAGCAGCTTATTAACTCGCCGGTACAATGAGCAGTTCTTC.

This chain links TRBV7-2 with TRBJ2-1; 11 positions match TRBD2. The length of the CDR3 is 14 residues. Germline CDR1 and CDR2: SGHTA and FQGNSA. The ends lost 9 bases at V and 10 bases at J; junction bases unmatched: 11. The CDR3 nucleotides read TGTGCCAGTTTTAGCGGGGGGGGACAATGGGAGCAGTTCTTC. This gives the protein CASFSGGGQWEQFF.

The chain joins TRBV11-2 to TRBJ1-1, with D unclear. V lost 5 bases, J lost 6 bases, and 16 bases lay in between. CDR3 length: 14 amino acids. Germline loops: CDR1 SGHAT, CDR2 FQNNGV. The CDR3 spells CASSPLHSFAEAFF. The CDR3 region has the DNA TGTGCCAGCAGCCCCCTCCACAGTTTCGCTGAAGCTTTCTTT.

The chain recombines TRBV29-1 with TRBJ2-7; TRBD2 aligns across 13 bases. The germline V gene encodes CDR1 SQVTM and CDR2 ANQGSEA. V trimming: 4 bases; J trimming: 6 bases; junction bases outside the gene matches: 3. This CDR3 spans 13 amino acids. The CDR3 here is CSVAGLAGVEQYF. CDR3 coding DNA: TGCAGCGTTGCTGGACTAGCGGGAGTCGAGCAGTACTTC.

This chain uses TRBV18 with TRBJ1-1; a weak D match, TRBD1 (5 bases). The CDR3 spans 14 residues. Germline assignment: CDR1 KGHSH and CDR2 LQKENI. Deletions cut 1 base from V and 4 bases from J, with 10 bases between. The CDR3, as DNA: TGTGCCAGCTCACCACAGGGGCTTATCACTGAAGCTTTCTTT. Amino acid sequence: CASSPQGLITEAFF.

V usage is TRBV6-2 or TRBV6-3 and J usage is TRBJ2-3; TRBD1 agrees at 11 bases. This CDR3 has 15 residues. V trimming: 5 bases; J trimming: 4 bases; junction bases outside the gene matches: 5. Germline CDR1 reads MNHEY; CDR2 reads SVGEGT. The CDR3 bases are TGTGCCAGCAGTACTCCGGGACAGGGGGCAGATACGCAGTATTTT. Residues: CASSTPGQGADTQYF.

The V gene is TRBV19, the J gene TRBJ2-4; D unresolved. The CDR3 is 13 amino acids. Germline CDR1 is LNHDA and CDR2 is SQIVND (reference sequence). The germline V and J ends were trimmed by 3 bases and 8 bases, with 11 bases remaining between them. CDR3 DNA sequence: TGTGCCAGTAGTATTAGGAGTGCGGACATTCAGTACTTC. Translated, it gives CASSIRSADIQYF.

The chain employs TRBV7-8 and TRBJ1-2, with D hard to call. Per germline, CDR1 SGHVS and CDR2 FQNEAQ. The V end was cut by 4 bases, the J end by 8 bases, with 14 bases between. This CDR3 region has 13 residues. The chain's CDR3 is CASSSLEIRGYTF. The CDR3 bases are TGTGCCAGCAGCTCCCTGGAGATCCGAGGCTACACCTTC.

V usage is TRBV2 and J usage is TRBJ2-2; TRBD2 agrees at 8 bases. This CDR3 region has 17 residues. Per the germline V gene, CDR1 is SNHLY and CDR2 is FYNNEI. J lost 1 base, V lost 5 bases, and 9 bases had no gene match. CDR3 protein: CASSPRSGKGNTGELFF. CDR3 in DNA: TGTGCCAGCAGTCCCCGTAGCGGGAAAGGGAACACCGGGGAGCTGTTTTTT.

Only one count was recorded for this clone. The gene calls are TRBV6-2 or TRBV6-3 and TRBJ2-1, with D perhaps matching TRBD2 (6 bases). In germline, CDR1 is MNHEY, CDR2 SVGEGT. Trimming left V 4 bases short and J 3 bases short, with 10 bases between. The CDR3 covers 14 residues. The CDR3 DNA reads TGTGCCAGCAGTTGGGGGGATATCTACAATGAGCAGTTCTTC. This encodes CASSWGDIYNEQFF.

The J gene is TRBJ2-7, the V gene TRBV10-2; TRBD2 agrees at 12 bases. Germline CDR1 is WSHSY and CDR2 is SAAADI. The V segment lost 8 bases and the J segment 5 bases; nucleotides outside the gene matches: 7. The CDR3 loop spans 14 amino acids. The CDR3 nucleotides are TGCGCCAGCGATATCGGACTAGCGGGGCACGAGCAGTACTTC. Protein: CASDIGLAGHEQYF.

The chain joins TRBV30 to TRBJ2-1, with D tentatively TRBD2 (5 bases). The V end lost 0 bases, the J end lost 10 bases, and 16 bases lay between the germline ends. This CDR3 comprises 14 residues. CDR1 and CDR2 (germline): GTSNPN, SVGIG (reference sequence). The CDR3 DNA follows: TGTGCCTGGAGTGTACTGAACGGGGATGGCGAGCAGTTCTTC. Translation gives CAWSVLNGDGEQFF. The full variable domain, its missing parts supplied by reference TRBV30 and TRBJ2-1, is SQTIHQWPATLVQPVGSPLSLECTVEGTSNPNLYWYRQAAGRGLQLLFYSVGIGQISSEVPQNLSASRPQDRQFILSSKKLLLSDSGFYLCAWSVLNGDGEQFFGPGTRLTVL.

V is TRBV30 and J is TRBJ1-1, with D maybe TRBD1 (6 bases). The V gene's germline CDR1 is GTSNPN and CDR2 SVGIG (reference sequence). The CDR3 runs to 15 residues. Trimming removed 6 bases at V and 1 base at J, with 18 bases between. The CDR3 region has the DNA TGTGCCTGCGCCGAGGACAGAAGAGGGAACACTGAAGCTTTCTTT. Its protein is CACAEDRRGNTEAFF.

V is TRBV7-2 and J is TRBJ2-7; TRBD1 matches at 10 bases. V lost 3 bases and J lost 5; bases outside the gene matches: 4. This CDR3 has 14 amino acids. CDR1 and CDR2 (germline): SGHTA, FQGNSA. The CDR3: CASSFDRGRDEQYF. DNA of the CDR3: TGTGCCAGCAGCTTTGACAGGGGGCGCGACGAGCAGTACTTC.

The chain couples TRBV3-1 (or the pseudogene TRBV3-2) to TRBJ1-3; the D gene is possibly TRBD1 (5 bases). V lost 1 base to trimming and J lost 3 bases, with 10 bases between them. This CDR3 region has 15 residues. Germline lookup yields CDR1 LGHDT and CDR2 YNNKEL (reference sequence). The CDR3 reads CASSQAGGRGNTIYF. The CDR3 nucleotides are TGTGCCAGCAGCCAAGCCGGGGGTCGTGGAAACACCATATATTTT.

This clone was seen a single time. V gene TRBV9 combines with J gene TRBJ2-7; TRBD2 aligns across 8 bases. Germline V gene data show CDR1 as SGDLS and CDR2 as YYNGEE. The junction had 3 bases not matched to a gene; V was cut back by 0 bases and J by 4 bases. CDR3 length: 14 amino acids. The chain's CDR3 is CASSVDSGAYEQYF. CDR3 coding DNA: TGTGCCAGCAGCGTAGATAGCGGGGCATACGAGCAGTACTTC.

The chain combines TRBV6-1 with TRBJ1-5; D is unclear. The CDR3 covers 12 residues. V gave up 1 base and J gave up 11 bases, with 9 bases separating them. Germline CDR1 and CDR2: MNHNS and SASEGT. CDR3 loop: CASSEGGRSQHF. Written as DNA, the CDR3 is TGTGCCAGCAGTGAAGGAGGAAGGTCCCAGCATTTT.

The gene calls are TRBV6-4 and TRBJ1-2, with 7 positions matching TRBD1. The CDR3 consists of 17 residues. CDR1 MRHNA and CDR2 SNTAGT come from the germline V gene. The ends lost 2 bases at V and 1 base at J; junction bases unmatched: 10. CDR3 sequence reads: CASSDTYRGGYNYGYTF. CDR3 bases: TGTGCCAGCAGTGACACTTACAGGGGCGGCTATAACTATGGCTACACCTTC.

The J gene is TRBJ1-2, the V gene TRBV24-1; TRBD1 matches 7 bases. Losses at the gene ends were 4 bases for V and 2 bases for J; bases not matched to a gene: 6. The CDR3 is 15 residues long. Germline CDR1 reads KGHDR; CDR2 reads SFDVKD. CDR3 sequence: CATSEGGTANYGYTF. Written as DNA, the CDR3 is TGTGCCACCAGTGAGGGTGGGACAGCCAACTATGGCTACACCTTC.

V is TRBV2 and J is TRBJ1-6, with 7 nucleotides matching TRBD1. The CDR3 covers 14 residues. V gave up 7 bases and J gave up 7 bases; unmatched junction bases: 7. CDR1 and CDR2 from the germline V gene are SNHLY and FYNNEI. The CDR3 loop reads CASMETGLNSPLHF. Here the CDR3 DNA reads TGTGCCAGCATGGAGACAGGGTTGAATTCACCCCTCCACTTT.

In this sample, this clone turned up a few times. The rearrangement links TRBV19 to TRBJ2-7; 10 nucleotides agree with TRBD2. V lost 1 base, J lost 2 bases, and 2 bases stayed unmatched. Germline CDR1 is LNHDA and CDR2 is SQIVND (reference sequence). The CDR3 consists of 15 residues. The CDR3 here is CASSIGLAGTYEQYF. Written as DNA, the CDR3 is TGTGCCAGTAGTATAGGACTAGCGGGCACCTACGAGCAGTACTTC.

The V and J genes are TRBV5-1 and TRBJ2-3; 11 positions agree with TRBD2. Germline V gene data show CDR1 as SGHRS and CDR2 as YFSETQ. The trim removed 4 bases at V and 7 bases at J, leaving 11 bases unmatched. This CDR3 is 16 amino acids long. CDR3 nucleotide sequence: TGCGCCAGCAGCCCCGAGAATAGCGGGGGGGCTAATACGCAGTATTTT. It translates to CASSPENSGGANTQYF.